The 5 T cell receptor beta chains below all came from one sample that was sequenced in a study of blood T cell repertoires in COVID-19. Profiling relied on immunoSEQ multiplex PCR, and the TCRdb table lists in-frame clones only, not all of them. The table records 80,000 or so clones, roughly 84% of them present only once. Sequencing input: peripheral blood. These TCRs come from a man aged 55 to 70 with COVID-19, enrolled during active disease.

The chain recombines TRBV7-6 with TRBJ2-1, with TRBD1 identical over 8 bases. Germline-derived CDR1 and CDR2 are SGHVS and FNYEAQ. The J segment lost 8 bases and the V segment lost 2 bases, leaving 11 bases of the junction unmatched. The CDR3 consists of 16 residues. In DNA, the CDR3 is TGTGCCAGCAGCTTAAACCCGGGACAGGAAATGGATGAGCAGTTCTTC. Translating it yields CASSLNPGQEMDEQFF.

This chain uses TRBV7-3 with TRBJ1-3, with 7 bases matching TRBD1. The CDR3 is 14 amino acids. Germline loops: CDR1 SGHTA, CDR2 FQGTGA. The J segment lost 4 bases and the V segment lost 3 bases, leaving 3 bases of the junction unmatched. The CDR3 protein is CASSFTGEGNTIYF. DNA for the CDR3: TGTGCCAGCAGCTTTACAGGGGAGGGAAACACCATATATTTT.

V and J are TRBV10-3 and TRBJ2-4; 10 bases map to TRBD2. Germline V gene sequence: CDR1 ENHRY, CDR2 SYGVKD. The V gene end was trimmed by 0 bases and the J gene end by 9 bases; junction bases not matched to a gene: 5. This CDR3 is 15 amino acids long. DNA for the CDR3: TGTGCCATCAGTGAGTCCACTAGCGGGATGGGCATTCAGTACTTC. Residues: CAISESTSGMGIQYF.

The gene calls are TRBV25-1 and TRBJ1-4; maybe TRBD1 (5 bases). CDR3 length: 16 amino acids. CDR1 MGHDK and CDR2 SYGVNS come from the germline V gene. Trimming stripped 6 bases from V and 3 bases from J, with 17 bases between. Written as DNA, the CDR3 is TGTGCCAGCAGCCTCCCTGGCGGGGGATCTAATGAAAAACTGTTTTTT. Its translation is CASSLPGGGSNEKLFF.

The CDR3 nucleotides read TGTGCCAGCCCCAGGGTAGCGGGGGCTTACAATGAGCAGTTCTTC. This gives the protein CASPRVAGAYNEQFF. The rearrangement links TRBV6-5 to TRBJ2-1, with 9 bases aligning to TRBD2. The V and J ends lost 8 bases and 4 bases, in that order; junction bases with no gene match: 9. The CDR3 loop spans 15 amino acids. The germline V gene has CDR1 MNHEY and CDR2 SVGAGI.